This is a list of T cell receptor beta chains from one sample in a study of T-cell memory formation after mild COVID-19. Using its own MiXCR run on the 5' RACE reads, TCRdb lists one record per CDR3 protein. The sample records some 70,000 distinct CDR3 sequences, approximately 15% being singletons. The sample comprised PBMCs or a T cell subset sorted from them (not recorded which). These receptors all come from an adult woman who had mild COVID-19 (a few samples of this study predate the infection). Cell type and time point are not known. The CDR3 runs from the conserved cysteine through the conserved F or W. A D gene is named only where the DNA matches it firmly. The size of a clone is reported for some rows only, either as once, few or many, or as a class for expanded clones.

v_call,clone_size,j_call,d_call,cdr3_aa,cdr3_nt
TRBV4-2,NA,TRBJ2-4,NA,CASSQGSLNIQYF,TGTGCCAGCAGCCAAGGGTCCCTAAACATTCAGTACTTC
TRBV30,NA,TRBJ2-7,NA,CAWSVGGPPYEQYF,TGTGCCTGGAGTGTGGGGGGACCCCCCTACGAGCAGTACTTC
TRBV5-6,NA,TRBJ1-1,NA,CASSLRQSYEAFF,TGTGCCAGCAGCCTTCGACAGAGCTATGAAGCTTTCTTT
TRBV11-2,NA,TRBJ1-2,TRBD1,CASSLDPRGQHGYTF,TGTGCCAGCAGCTTAGATCCGAGGGGGCAGCATGGCTACACCTTC
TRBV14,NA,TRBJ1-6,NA,CASSQGGTYNSPLHF,TGTGCCAGCAGCCAAGGCGGGACCTATAATTCACCCCTCCACTTT
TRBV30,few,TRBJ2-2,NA,CASRVWWDTGELFF,TGTGCCAGCCGGGTCTGGTGGGACACCGGGGAGCTGTTTTTT
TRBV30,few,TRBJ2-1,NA,CAWNAGSSYNEQFF,TGTGCCTGGAACGCAGGGAGCTCCTACAATGAGCAGTTCTTC
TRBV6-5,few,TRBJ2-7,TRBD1,CASSYGTGYEQYF,TGTGCCAGCAGTTACGGGACAGGGTACGAGCAGTACTTC
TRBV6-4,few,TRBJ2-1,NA,CASSDGPYNEQFF,TGTGCCAGCAGTGACGGTCCCTACAATGAGCAGTTCTTC
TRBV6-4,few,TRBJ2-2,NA,CASSDSVDGSNTGELFF,TGTGCCAGCAGTGACTCAGTGGACGGGTCCAACACCGGGGAGCTGTTTTTT
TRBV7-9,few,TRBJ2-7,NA,CASSSRDSGEQYF,TGTGCCAGCAGCTCCCGGGACTCGGGCGAGCAGTACTTC
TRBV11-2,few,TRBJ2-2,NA,CASSLLGAYERTGELFF,TGTGCCAGCAGCTTACTGGGGGCCTACGAACGAACCGGGGAGCTGTTTTTT
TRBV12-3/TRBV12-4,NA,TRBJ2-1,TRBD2,CASSNPGTSSYNEQFF,TGTGCCAGCAGTAATCCCGGGACTAGCTCCTACAATGAGCAGTTCTTC
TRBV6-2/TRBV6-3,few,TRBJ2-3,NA,CASTTPPAVPATDTQYF,TGTGCCAGCACCACCCCCCCCGCCGTCCCGGCGACAGATACGCAGTATTTT
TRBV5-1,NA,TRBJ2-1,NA,CASSFVGYNEQFF,TGCGCCAGCAGCTTTGTAGGGTACAATGAGCAGTTCTTC
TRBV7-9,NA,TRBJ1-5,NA,CASSLGFQPQHF,TGTGCCAGCAGCTTAGGGTTTCAGCCCCAGCATTTT
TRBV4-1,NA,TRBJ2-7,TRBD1,CASSLEPPGTGTYEQYF,TGCGCCAGCAGCCTCGAGCCCCCCGGGACAGGGACCTACGAGCAGTACTTC
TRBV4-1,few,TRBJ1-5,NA,CASSQATDSNQPQHF,TGCGCCAGCAGCCAAGCGACAGATAGCAATCAGCCCCAGCATTTT
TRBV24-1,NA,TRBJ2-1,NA,CATSDPSSYNEQFF,TGTGCCACCAGTGATCCGAGCTCCTACAATGAGCAGTTCTTC
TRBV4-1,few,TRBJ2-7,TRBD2,CASSQERASGIYEQYF,TGCGCCAGCAGCCAAGAACGGGCTAGCGGGATCTACGAGCAGTACTTC
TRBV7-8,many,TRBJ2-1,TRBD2,CASSFGGGPHNEQFF,TGTGCCAGCAGCTTTGGCGGGGGGCCCCACAATGAGCAGTTCTTC
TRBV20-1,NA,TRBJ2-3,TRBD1,CSAPQGVNTQYF,TGCAGTGCACCACAGGGGGTCAATACGCAGTATTTT
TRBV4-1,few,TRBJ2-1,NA,CASSQDGDGIYANEQFF,TGCGCCAGCAGCCAAGATGGGGACGGGATTTACGCCAATGAGCAGTTCTTC
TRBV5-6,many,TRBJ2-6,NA,CASSFGSGANVLTF,TGTGCCAGCAGCTTTGGGTCTGGGGCCAACGTCCTGACTTTC
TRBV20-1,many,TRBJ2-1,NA,CSAKRGPGPYNEQFF,TGCAGTGCTAAGAGGGGCCCGGGGCCTTACAATGAGCAGTTCTTC
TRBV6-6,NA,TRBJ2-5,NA,CASSSSGDRRETQYF,TGTGCCAGCAGCTCCTCGGGGGATCGCCGAGAGACCCAGTACTTC
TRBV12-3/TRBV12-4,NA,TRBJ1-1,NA,CASSFQGEEAFF,TGTGCCAGCAGTTTTCAAGGGGAGGAAGCTTTCTTT
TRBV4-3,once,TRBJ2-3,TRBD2,CASSQDWRGSGDTQYF,TGCGCCAGCAGCCAAGATTGGCGCGGGAGTGGAGATACGCAGTATTTT
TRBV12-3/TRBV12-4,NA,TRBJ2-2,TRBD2,CASSFVVRDYHTGELFF,TGTGCCAGCAGTTTCGTGGTGCGGGACTACCACACCGGGGAGCTGTTTTTT
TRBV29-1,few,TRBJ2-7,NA,CSVEEAGVTYEQYF,TGCAGCGTTGAAGAGGCAGGAGTGACCTACGAGCAGTACTTC
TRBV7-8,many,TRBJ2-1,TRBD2,CASSLTSGGASSYNEQFF,TGTGCCAGCAGCTTGACTAGCGGGGGGGCTAGCTCCTACAATGAGCAGTTCTTC
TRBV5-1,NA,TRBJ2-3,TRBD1,CASSDWDRGPDTQYF,TGCGCCAGCAGCGACTGGGACAGGGGGCCTGATACGCAGTATTTT
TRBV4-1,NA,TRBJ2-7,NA,CASSQDSLRFYEQYF,TGCGCCAGCAGCCAAGATAGCCTACGTTTCTACGAGCAGTACTTC
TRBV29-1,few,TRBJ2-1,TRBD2,CSVEDLTAGRAWDEQFF,TGCAGCGTTGAAGATCTAACCGCCGGGAGGGCCTGGGATGAGCAGTTCTTC
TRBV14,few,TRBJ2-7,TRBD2,CASGRINEQYF,TGTGCTAGCGGGAGGATAAACGAGCAGTACTTC
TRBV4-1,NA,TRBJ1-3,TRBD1,CASSQQPGQTSGNTIYF,TGCGCCAGCAGCCAACAACCGGGACAGACCTCTGGAAACACCATATATTTT
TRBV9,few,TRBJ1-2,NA,CASRQDGTVYGYTF,TGTGCCAGCAGGCAAGACGGGACGGTCTATGGCTACACCTTC
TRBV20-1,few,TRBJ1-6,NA,CSARDGGDNSPLHF,TGCAGTGCTAGAGATGGAGGGGATAATTCACCCCTCCACTTT
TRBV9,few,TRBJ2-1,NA,CASSPRGNRNYEQFF,TGTGCCAGCAGCCCTAGAGGGAACAGGAACTATGAGCAGTTCTTC
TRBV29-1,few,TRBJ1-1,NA,CSVRDLNTEAFF,TGCAGCGTTCGAGACCTGAACACTGAAGCTTTCTTT
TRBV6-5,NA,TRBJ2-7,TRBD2,CASSLTSGSTYEQYF,TGTGCCAGCAGCCTGACTAGCGGGAGTACCTACGAGCAGTACTTC
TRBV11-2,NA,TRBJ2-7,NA,CASRHADWGPYEQYF,TGTGCCAGCAGACACGCCGACTGGGGCCCCTACGAGCAGTACTTC
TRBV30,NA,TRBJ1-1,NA,CAWSPVNTEAFF,TGTGCCTGGAGCCCTGTGAACACTGAAGCTTTCTTT
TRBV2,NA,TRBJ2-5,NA,CASSEGRSGETQYF,TGTGCCAGCAGTGAAGGACGGTCCGGGGAGACCCAGTACTTC
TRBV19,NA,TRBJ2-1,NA,CASSIVAGGINEQFF,TGTGCCAGTAGTATAGTGGCAGGGGGGATCAATGAGCAGTTCTTC
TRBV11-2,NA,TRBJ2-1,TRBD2,CASSLRGLAGLDNEQFF,TGTGCCAGCAGCTTGCGGGGACTAGCGGGATTAGACAATGAGCAGTTCTTC
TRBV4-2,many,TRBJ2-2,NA,CASSQSTVERVNTGELFF,TGTGCCAGCAGCCAAAGTACGGTGGAGCGGGTGAACACCGGGGAGCTGTTTTTT
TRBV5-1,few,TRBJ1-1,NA,CASSLSAARTQNTEAFF,TGCGCCAGCAGCTTGTCAGCGGCACGGACACAGAACACTGAAGCTTTCTTT
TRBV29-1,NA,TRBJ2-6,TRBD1,CSVEDRDRAGANVLTF,TGCAGCGTTGAAGATCGGGACAGGGCTGGGGCCAACGTCCTGACTTTC
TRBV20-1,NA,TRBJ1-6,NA,CSASLPNSGFDSPLHF,TGCAGTGCTAGCTTGCCCAACTCAGGGTTCGATTCACCCCTCCACTTT
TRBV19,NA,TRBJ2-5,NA,CASSIVEGETQYF,TGTGCCAGTAGTATCGTGGAGGGAGAGACCCAGTACTTC
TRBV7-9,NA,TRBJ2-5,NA,CASSSTDGPPQETQYF,TGTGCCAGCAGCTCAACAGACGGACCCCCTCAAGAGACCCAGTACTTC
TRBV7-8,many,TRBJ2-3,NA,CASSVDSTDTQYF,TGTGCCAGCAGCGTCGACAGCACAGATACGCAGTATTTT
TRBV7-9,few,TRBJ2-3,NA,CASSLQPGGLGTDTQYF,TGTGCCAGCAGCTTACAGCCAGGGGGGCTTGGCACAGATACGCAGTATTTT